The following is a T cell receptor beta chain sequence with its context. Its antigen is undetermined. The data are from a study of cytomegalovirus exposure and HLA in healthy donors. General study results and limits: TCR beta chains numbering more than 150 were designated cytomegalovirus-associated. According to an earlier analysis, most TCR beta V segments yielded productive rearrangements about 87% or about 30% of the time.

The PCR made use of 60 Vbeta and 13 Jbeta primers. Profiling relied on immunoSEQ multiplex PCR, and the TCRdb table lists in-frame clones only, not all of them. The sample has some 95,000 clones, 78% seen once. This TCR derives from a woman in her forties in good health and CMV-seropositive. Sequenced input: PBMCs.

CDR3 DNA sequence: TGTGCCACCAGCAGAGATCTTGTACTAGCTTACGAGCAGTACTTC. It codes for CATSRDLVLAYEQYF. J is TRBJ2-7 and V is TRBV15; the D gene is possibly TRBD2 (6 bases). Between the trimmed V and J ends, which lost 0 bases and 4 bases, there was a span of 13 bases. CDR1 is LNHNV and CDR2 is YYDKDF in the germline V gene (reference sequence). This CDR3 spans 15 amino acids.